The present T cell receptor beta chain was sequenced within a study of OX40 agonist ivuxolimab in advanced cancers. General study points: The average count of expanded clones was higher among CD8+ T cells than among CD4+.

The protocol was immunoSEQ multiplex PCR, while the TCRdb copy is restricted to in-frame clones and leaves out a portion. The table shows tens of thousands of clones, with over 75% occurring only once. As regards this clone: Its antigen is as yet unknown.

Germline loops: CDR1 LGHNA, CDR2 YSLEER. V lost 0 bases to trimming and J lost 10 bases, with 10 bases between them. The CDR3 contains 13 residues. This TCR was sampled from an adult with an advanced solid tumor such as melanoma, head and neck, liver or kidney cancer. Sequencing used CD4+ or CD8+ T cells sorted from blood, obtained in a trial of the OX40 agonist ivuxolimab. The chain joins TRBV4-3 to TRBJ1-3; a weak D match, TRBD1 (5 bases). CDR3: CASSQEGGLTIYF. The DNA for the CDR3 is TGCGCCAGCAGCCAAGAGGGGGGTTTGACCATATATTTT.